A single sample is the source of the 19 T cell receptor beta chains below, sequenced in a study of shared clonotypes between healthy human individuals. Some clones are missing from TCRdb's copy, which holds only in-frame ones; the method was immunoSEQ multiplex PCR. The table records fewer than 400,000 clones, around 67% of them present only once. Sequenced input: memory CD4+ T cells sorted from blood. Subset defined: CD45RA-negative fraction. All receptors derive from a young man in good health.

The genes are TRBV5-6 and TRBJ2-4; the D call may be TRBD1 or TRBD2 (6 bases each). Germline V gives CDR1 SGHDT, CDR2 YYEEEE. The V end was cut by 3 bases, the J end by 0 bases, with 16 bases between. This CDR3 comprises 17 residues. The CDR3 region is CASSSLGGIEAKNIQYF. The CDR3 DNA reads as TGTGCCAGCAGCTCCTTAGGGGGGATAGAAGCCAAAAACATTCAGTACTTC.

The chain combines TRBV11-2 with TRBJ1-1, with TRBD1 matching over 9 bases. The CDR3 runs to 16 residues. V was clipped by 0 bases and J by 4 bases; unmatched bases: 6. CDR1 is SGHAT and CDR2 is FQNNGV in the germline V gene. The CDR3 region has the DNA TGTGCCAGCAGCTTAGAGAGGGACAGGGCCCCCACTGAAGCTTTCTTT. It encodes CASSLERDRAPTEAFF.

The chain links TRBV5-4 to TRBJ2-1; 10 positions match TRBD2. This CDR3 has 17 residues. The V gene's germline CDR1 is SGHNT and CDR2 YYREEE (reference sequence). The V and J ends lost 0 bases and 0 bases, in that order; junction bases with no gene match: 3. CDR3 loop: CASSLGSGRSSYNEQFF. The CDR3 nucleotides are TGTGCCAGCAGCTTGGGTAGCGGGAGGTCCTCCTACAATGAGCAGTTCTTC.

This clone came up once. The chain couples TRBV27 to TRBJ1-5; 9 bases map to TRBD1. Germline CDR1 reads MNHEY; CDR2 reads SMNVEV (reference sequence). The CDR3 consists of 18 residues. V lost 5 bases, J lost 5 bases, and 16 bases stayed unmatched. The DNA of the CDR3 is TGTGCCAGCAGTCCCACCCCGGGACAGGGAGGGTACTATCAGCCCCAGCATTTT. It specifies CASSPTPGQGGYYQPQHF.

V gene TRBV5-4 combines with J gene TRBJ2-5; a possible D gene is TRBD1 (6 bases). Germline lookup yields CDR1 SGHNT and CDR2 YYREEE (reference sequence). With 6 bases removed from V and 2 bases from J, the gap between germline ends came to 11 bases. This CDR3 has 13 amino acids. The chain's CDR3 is CASKQGSQETQYF. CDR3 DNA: TGTGCCAGCAAACAGGGCAGTCAAGAGACCCAGTACTTC.

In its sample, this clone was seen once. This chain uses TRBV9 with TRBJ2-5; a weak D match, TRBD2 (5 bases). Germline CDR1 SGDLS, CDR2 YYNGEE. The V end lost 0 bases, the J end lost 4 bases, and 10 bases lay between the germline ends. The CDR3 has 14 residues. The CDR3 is CASSVGSVGETQYF. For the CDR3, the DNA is TGTGCCAGCAGCGTAGGTAGCGTCGGAGAGACCCAGTACTTC.

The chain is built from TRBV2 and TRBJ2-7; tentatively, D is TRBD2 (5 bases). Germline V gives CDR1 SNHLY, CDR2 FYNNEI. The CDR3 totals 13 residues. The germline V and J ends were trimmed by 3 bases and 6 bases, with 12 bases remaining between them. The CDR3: CASSDVASLEQYF. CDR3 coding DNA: TGTGCCAGCAGTGACGTGGCTAGCCTCGAGCAGTACTTC.

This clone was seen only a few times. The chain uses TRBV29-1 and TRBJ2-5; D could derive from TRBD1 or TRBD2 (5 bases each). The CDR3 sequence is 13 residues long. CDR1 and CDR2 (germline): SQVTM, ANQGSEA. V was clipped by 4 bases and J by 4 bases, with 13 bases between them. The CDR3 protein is CSVASGTGETQYF. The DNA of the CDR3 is TGCAGCGTTGCGTCGGGGACCGGAGAGACCCAGTACTTC.

The CDR3: CASTTTRNTGELFF. CDR3 in DNA: TGTGCCAGTACAACTACCCGGAACACCGGGGAGCTGTTTTTT. This chain joins TRBV19 and TRBJ2-2; D is unclear. The CDR3 consists of 14 residues. Germline V gives CDR1 LNHDA, CDR2 SQIVND (reference sequence). Trimming shortened V by 7 bases and J by 1 base, and 10 bases separated the two germline ends. Full variable domain (remainder filled in from reference TRBV19 and TRBJ2-2): DGGITQSPKYLFRKEGQNVTLSCEQNLNHDAMYWYRQDPGQGLRLIYYSQIVNDFQKGDIAEGYSVSREKKESFPLTVTSAQKNPTAFYLCASTTTRNTGELFFGEGSRLTVL.

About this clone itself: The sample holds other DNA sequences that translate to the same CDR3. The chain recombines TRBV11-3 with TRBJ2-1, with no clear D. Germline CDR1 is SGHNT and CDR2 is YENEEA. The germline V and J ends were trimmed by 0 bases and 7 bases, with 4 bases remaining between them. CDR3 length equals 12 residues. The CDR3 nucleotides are TGTGCCAGCAGCTTAGACTCTAATGAGCAGTTCTTC. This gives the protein CASSLDSNEQFF.

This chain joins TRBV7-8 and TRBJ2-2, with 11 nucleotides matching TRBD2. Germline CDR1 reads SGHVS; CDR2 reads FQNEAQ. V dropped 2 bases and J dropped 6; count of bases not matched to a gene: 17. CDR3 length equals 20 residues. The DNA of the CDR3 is TGTGCCAGCAGCTTAAGGGGTCTAGCGGGAGGAGGCCGAGGGGCCGGGGAGCTGTTTTTT. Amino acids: CASSLRGLAGGGRGAGELFF.

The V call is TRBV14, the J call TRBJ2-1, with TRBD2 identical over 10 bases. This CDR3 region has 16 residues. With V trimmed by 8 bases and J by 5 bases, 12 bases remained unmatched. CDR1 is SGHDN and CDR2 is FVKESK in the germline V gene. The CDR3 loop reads CASAKIAGGPNNEQFF. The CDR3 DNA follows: TGTGCCAGCGCCAAAATAGCGGGAGGTCCGAACAATGAGCAGTTCTTC.

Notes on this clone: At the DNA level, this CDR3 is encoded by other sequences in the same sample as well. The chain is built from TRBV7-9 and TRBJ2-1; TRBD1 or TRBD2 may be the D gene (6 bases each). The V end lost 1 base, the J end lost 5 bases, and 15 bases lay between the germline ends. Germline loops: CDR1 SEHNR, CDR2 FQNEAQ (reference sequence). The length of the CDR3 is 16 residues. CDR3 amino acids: CASSLGRGGTNNEQFF. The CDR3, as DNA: TGTGCCAGCAGCTTAGGCCGAGGGGGGACCAACAATGAGCAGTTCTTC.

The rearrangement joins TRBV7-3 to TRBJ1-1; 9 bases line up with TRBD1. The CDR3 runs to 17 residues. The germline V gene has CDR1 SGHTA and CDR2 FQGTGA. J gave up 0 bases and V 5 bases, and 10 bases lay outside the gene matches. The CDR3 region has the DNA TGTGCCAGCAGCGGGCCGGGACAGGGAATGGTGAACACTGAAGCTTTCTTT. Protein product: CASSGPGQGMVNTEAFF.

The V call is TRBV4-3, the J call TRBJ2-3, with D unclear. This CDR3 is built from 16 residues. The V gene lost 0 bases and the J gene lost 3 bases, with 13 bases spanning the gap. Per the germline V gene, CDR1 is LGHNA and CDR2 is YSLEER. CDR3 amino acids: CASSQDTDGKTDTQYF. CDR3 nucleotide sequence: TGCGCCAGCAGCCAAGATACGGATGGAAAAACAGATACGCAGTATTTT.

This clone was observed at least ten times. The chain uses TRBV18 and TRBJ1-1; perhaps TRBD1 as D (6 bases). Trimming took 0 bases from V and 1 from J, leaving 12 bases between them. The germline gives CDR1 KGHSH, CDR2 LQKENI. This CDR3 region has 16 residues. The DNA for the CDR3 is TGTGCCAGCTCACCACCGCGAGGGGGGAGGAACACTGAAGCTTTCTTT. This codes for CASSPPRGGRNTEAFF.

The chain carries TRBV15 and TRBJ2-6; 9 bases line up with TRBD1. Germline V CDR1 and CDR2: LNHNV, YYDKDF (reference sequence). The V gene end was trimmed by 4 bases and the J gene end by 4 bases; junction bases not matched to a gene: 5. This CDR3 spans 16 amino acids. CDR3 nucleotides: TGTGCCACCAGCATGAGGACAGGGGTCGGGGCCAACGTCCTGACTTTC. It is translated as CATSMRTGVGANVLTF.

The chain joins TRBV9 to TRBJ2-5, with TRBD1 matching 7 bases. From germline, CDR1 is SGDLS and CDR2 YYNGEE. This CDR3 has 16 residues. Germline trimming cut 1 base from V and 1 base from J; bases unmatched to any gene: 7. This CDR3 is CASSVTPGQPQETQYF. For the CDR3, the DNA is TGTGCCAGCAGCGTAACGCCGGGACAGCCCCAAGAGACCCAGTACTTC.

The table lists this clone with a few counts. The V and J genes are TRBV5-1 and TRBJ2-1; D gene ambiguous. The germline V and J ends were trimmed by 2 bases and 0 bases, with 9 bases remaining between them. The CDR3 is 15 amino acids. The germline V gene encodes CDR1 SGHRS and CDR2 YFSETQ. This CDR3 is CASSFSLSSYNEQFF. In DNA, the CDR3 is TGCGCCAGCAGCTTTAGCTTAAGCTCCTACAATGAGCAGTTCTTC.